This section outlines one TCR beta chain sequence together with its context. Its antigen is not identified. This sample was taken from a study of OX40 agonist ivuxolimab in advanced cancers. The overall study: A diagnosis of hepatocellular carcinoma, melanoma, renal cell or head and neck cancer was present in dose-escalation patients.

General study points: Clones of CD4+ and CD8+ blood T cells grew by week 6 at doses of 0.1 to 3.0 mg/kg.

Here immunoSEQ multiplex PCR was the method, and the copy in TCRdb shows in-frame clones only, minus some. The sample lists over 85,000 clones; approximately 83% were seen once. Germline V lookup: CDR1 MNHNS, CDR2 SASEGT. Trimming left V 1 base short and J 7 bases short, with 11 bases between. The CDR3 spans 14 residues. This clonotype originated in an adult with an advanced solid tumor such as melanoma, head and neck, liver or kidney cancer. Source: CD4+ or CD8+ T cells sorted from blood, taken in a trial of the OX40 agonist ivuxolimab. This chain links TRBV6-1 with TRBJ1-5; D unresolved. The CDR3 protein is CASSEVAAPQPQHF. The CDR3 nucleotides are TGTGCCAGCAGTGAAGTAGCAGCGCCCCAGCCCCAGCATTTT.